This T cell receptor (beta chain) was identified in a study of spatial heterogeneity in lung cancer. Regarding time point: sample taken at primary tumor resection. TCRdb fed the 5' RACE reads into MiXCR, producing one record per CDR3 protein. Of 55,000 to 70,000 distinct CDR3 sequences listed, roughly 6.4% were seen once; the top ten hold roughly 14%. Per the germline V gene, CDR1 is SGHNT and CDR2 is YYREEE (reference sequence). V shed 5 bases, J shed 7 bases, and the junction held 12 bases outside the gene matches. There are 14 residues in the CDR3. This clonotype has a count of ten or more. The J gene is TRBJ2-7, the V gene TRBV5-4; 7 bases are shared with TRBD1. Sequenced here: PBMCs, sampled at surgery. The sequence derives from a female donor with early-stage non-small cell lung cancer. The DNA of the CDR3 is TGTGCCAGCAGAGAGGGGGCACAGGGCCTGGAGCAGTACGTC. Protein product: CASREGAQGLEQYV.